These 21 T cell receptor beta chains share one sample of origin, sequenced in a study of blood T cell repertoires in COVID-19. Method: immunoSEQ multiplex PCR; TCRdb's copy keeps in-frame clones and lacks some. This table has some 35,000 clones, 78% appearing once. Sample: peripheral blood. The receptors were gathered from a man in his 70s with acute or convalescent COVID-19.

This clone is a singleton in its sample. This chain joins TRBV7-6 and TRBJ1-2; 8 bases are shared with TRBD1. Trimming removed 1 base from V and 9 bases from J; junction bases left unmatched: 4. Germline CDR1 is SGHVS and CDR2 is FNYEAQ. The CDR3 is 13 residues long. CDR3: CASSLGTGGSYTF. Written as DNA, the CDR3 is TGTGCCAGCAGCTTAGGAACAGGGGGTAGCTACACCTTC. The complete variable domain, with remaining parts taken from reference TRBV7-6 and TRBJ1-2, reads GAGVSQSPRYKVTKRGQDVALRCDPISGHVSLYWYRQALGQGPEFLTYFNYEAQQDKSGLPNDRFSAERPEGSISTLTIQRTEQRDSAMYRCASSLGTGGSYTFGSGTRLTVV.

V gene TRBV5-1 combines with J gene TRBJ1-2, with a tentative D call TRBD1 (5 bases). Germline V gene data show CDR1 as SGHRS and CDR2 as YFSETQ. CDR3 length: 15 amino acids. The V end lost 0 bases, the J end lost 4 bases, and 13 bases lay between the germline ends. CDR3: CASSLDGQGVYGYTF. The CDR3 DNA is TGCGCCAGCAGCTTGGACGGTCAGGGCGTCTATGGCTACACCTTC.

By frequency in the sample, this clone is medium-sized. The chain joins TRBV5-1 to TRBJ1-5; tentatively, D is TRBD1 (6 bases). The CDR3 loop spans 15 amino acids. Germline V gives CDR1 SGHRS, CDR2 YFSETQ. With 0 bases removed from V and 5 bases from J, the gap between germline ends came to 12 bases. CDR3 nucleotide sequence: TGCGCCAGCAGCTTGGAAGGGGCAGGGGATCAGCCCCAGCATTTT. This sequence encodes CASSLEGAGDQPQHF.

The gene calls are TRBV6-5 and TRBJ1-2, with 8 bases matching TRBD1. The CDR3 extends over 15 amino acids. Germline lookup yields CDR1 MNHEY and CDR2 SVGAGI. V lost 7 bases to trimming and J lost 2 bases; unmatched junction nucleotides: 9. The CDR3 DNA follows: TGTGCCAGCAAACATGACAGGGGACAGAACTATGGCTACACCTTC. Translated, it gives CASKHDRGQNYGYTF.

The chain recombines TRBV7-2 with TRBJ2-7; 15 positions match TRBD2. CDR1 and CDR2 (germline): SGHTA, FQGNSA. The CDR3 is made up of 15 amino acids. The V and J ends lost 4 bases and 6 bases, in that order; junction bases with no gene match: 4. The CDR3 sequence: CASSSGLAGGGEQYF. In DNA form, the CDR3 reads TGTGCCAGCAGCTCCGGACTAGCGGGAGGGGGCGAGCAGTACTTC.

J is TRBJ1-2 and V is TRBV7-9; 7 bases match TRBD1. In germline, CDR1 is SEHNR, CDR2 FQNEAQ (reference sequence). The J segment lost 8 bases and the V segment lost 5 bases, leaving 8 bases of the junction unmatched. The CDR3 is 13 residues long. CDR3 in DNA: TGTGCCAGCAGCCGAGGACAGGCGAGAGGCTACACCTTC. It is translated as CASSRGQARGYTF.

The chain employs TRBV10-3 and TRBJ1-2; 8 bases fit TRBD1. CDR3 length equals 13 residues. The ends lost 10 bases at V and 1 base at J; junction bases unmatched: 5. Germline V gene sequence: CDR1 ENHRY, CDR2 SYGVKD. The CDR3 loop reads CASRTGLNYGYTF. The CDR3 region has the DNA TGTGCCAGTCGGACAGGGCTTAACTATGGCTACACCTTC.

By share of the sample, this clone is medium-sized. This chain joins TRBV6-2 or TRBV6-3 and TRBJ1-3; no reliable D call. Germline V gene lookup returns CDR1 MNHEY and CDR2 SVGEGT. The CDR3 runs 15 residues. V gave up 2 bases and J gave up 2 bases, with 10 bases separating them. In DNA, the CDR3 is TGTGCCAGCAGTTACCAGTTTGAGGCTGGAAACACCATATATTTT. It specifies CASSYQFEAGNTIYF.

This sequence joins TRBV30 and TRBJ1-5; no clear D. V lost 6 bases to trimming and J lost 0 bases, with 9 bases between them. Germline assignment: CDR1 GTSNPN and CDR2 SVGIG (reference sequence). The CDR3 spans 13 residues. CDR3 in amino acids: CACAVNSNQPQHF. The DNA for the CDR3 is TGTGCCTGCGCGGTGAATAGCAATCAGCCCCAGCATTTT.

The rearrangement uses TRBV7-2 and TRBJ2-3, with 7 bases lining up with TRBD2. CDR3 length: 17 amino acids. Germline CDR1 and CDR2: SGHTA and FQGNSA. V was pared by 5 bases and J by 4 bases, with 15 bases of the junction left unmatched. CDR3 DNA: TGTGCCAGCAGCCGTTATGGGGCGGGAGTGTTTTCAGATACGCAGTATTTT. Translated, it gives CASSRYGAGVFSDTQYF.

The rearrangement uses TRBV7-9 and TRBJ1-2; D ambiguous. Germline V lookup: CDR1 SEHNR, CDR2 FQNEAQ (reference sequence). Trimming took 2 bases from V and 4 from J, leaving 11 bases between them. The CDR3 runs 14 residues. The DNA of the CDR3 is TGTGCCAGCAGCTTACAAACAATCGTCTATGGCTACACCTTC. The encoded protein is CASSLQTIVYGYTF.

Only one count was recorded for this clone. J is TRBJ1-2 and V is TRBV5-1, with no clear D. The V gene lost 3 bases and the J gene lost 4 bases, with 7 bases spanning the gap. Germline CDR1 is SGHRS and CDR2 is YFSETQ. This CDR3 spans 12 amino acids. CDR3 bases: TGCGCCAGCAGCTCGTCCGGCTATGGCTACACCTTC. Its translation: CASSSSGYGYTF.

V and J are TRBV6-2 or TRBV6-3 and TRBJ1-3; D remains unclear. CDR3 length: 15 amino acids. The germline gives CDR1 MNHEY, CDR2 SVGEGT. V was clipped by 6 bases and J by 0 bases, with 12 bases between them. This CDR3 reads CASSRLLSSGNTIYF. CDR3 sequence (DNA): TGTGCCAGCAGCCGCCTTTTGAGCTCTGGAAACACCATATATTTT.

Only a few counts were recorded for this clone. The rearrangement links TRBV10-3 to TRBJ2-1; 7 nucleotides match TRBD2. The CDR3 runs 17 residues. Losses at the gene ends were 3 bases for V and 0 bases for J; bases not matched to a gene: 8. Germline loops: CDR1 ENHRY, CDR2 SYGVKD. CDR3 residues: CAISDTTAGVSYNEQFF. DNA for the CDR3: TGTGCCATCAGTGACACCACGGCGGGGGTCTCCTACAATGAGCAGTTCTTC.

This clone has just a few counts. V usage is TRBV10-3 and J usage is TRBJ2-7; a weak D match, TRBD1 (6 bases). V was cut by 10 bases and J by 2 bases, with 15 bases left in between. From germline, CDR1 is ENHRY and CDR2 SYGVKD. The CDR3 sequence is 13 residues long. The chain's CDR3 is CATRTDKPYEQYF. The CDR3 DNA reads TGTGCCACTAGGACAGATAAGCCCTACGAGCAGTACTTC.

This clone occurred a few times. V gene TRBV19 combines with J gene TRBJ2-7, with D uncertain. Germline V gene sequence: CDR1 LNHDA, CDR2 SQIVND (reference sequence). Trimming took off 3 bases at V and 2 bases at J, with 14 bases between the two ends. The CDR3 runs to 15 residues. The CDR3, as DNA: TGTGCCAGTAGTATCATGGCAATAACAACCTACGAGCAGTACTTC. Translating gives CASSIMAITTYEQYF.

Only one count was recorded for this clone. The gene calls are TRBV18 and TRBJ2-1; tentatively, D is TRBD1 (6 bases). Looked up from germline, CDR1 is KGHSH and CDR2 is LQKENI. The CDR3 extends over 14 amino acids. V was cut by 3 bases and J by 0 bases, with 6 bases left in between. The DNA for the CDR3 is TGTGCCAGCTCACCGGACAGCTCCTACAATGAGCAGTTCTTC. Translation gives CASSPDSSYNEQFF. The entire variable domain, with the rest obtained from reference TRBV18 and TRBJ2-1, is as follows: NAGVMQNPRHLVRRRGQEARLRCSPMKGHSHVYWYRQLPEEGLKFMVYLQKENIIDESGMPKERFSAEFPKEGPSILRIQQVVRGDSAAYFCASSPDSSYNEQFFGPGTRLTVL.

The chain links TRBV2 to TRBJ2-7; D may be TRBD2 (7 bases). Trimming removed 1 base at V and 6 bases at J, with 13 bases between. Per germline, CDR1 SNHLY and CDR2 FYNNEI. This CDR3 spans 14 amino acids. The CDR3, as DNA: TGTGCCAGCAGTGAAGAGGTGGGAGGGGGCGAGCAGTACTTC. Its protein is CASSEEVGGGEQYF.

This clone has only a few counts. The chain joins TRBV3-1 (or the pseudogene TRBV3-2) to TRBJ1-1, with 8 bases fitting TRBD1. V lost 4 bases and J lost 11; bases outside the gene matches: 6. In germline, CDR1 is LGHDT, CDR2 YNNKEL (reference sequence). The length of the CDR3 is 12 residues. CDR3 nucleotide sequence: TGTGCCAGCAGCCCACGGACAGGGTGGGCTTTCTTT. It codes for CASSPRTGWAFF.

The rearrangement joins TRBV9 to TRBJ1-5, with D tentatively TRBD1 (5 bases). V lost 2 bases, J lost 7 bases, and 13 bases lay in between. The CDR3 totals 14 residues. Germline values: CDR1 SGDLS, CDR2 YYNGEE. The CDR3 is CASSVPFRGQPQHF. CDR3 nucleotides: TGTGCCAGCAGCGTCCCCTTTCGGGGGCAGCCCCAGCATTTT. The full variable domain, with the rest looked up from reference TRBV9 and TRBJ1-5, is DSGVTQTPKHLITATGQRVTLRCSPRSGDLSVYWYQQSLDQGLQFLIQYYNGEERAKGNILERFSAQQFPDLHSELNLSSLELGDSALYFCASSVPFRGQPQHFGDGTRLSIL.

The V gene is TRBV2, the J gene TRBJ1-4; D remains ambiguous. CDR1 SNHLY and CDR2 FYNNEI come from the germline V gene. V dropped 6 bases and J dropped 11 bases, with 10 bases sitting between them. The CDR3 extends over 11 amino acids. The CDR3 protein is CASSRGSKLFF. The CDR3 region has the DNA TGTGCCAGCAGCCGAGGAAGTAAACTGTTTTTT.